This TCR beta chain was sequenced during a study of blood T cell repertoires in COVID-19. Study details: Some COVID-19 samples were acute and others convalescent; all came from the United States, Italy and Spain.

V lost 6 bases to trimming and J lost 5 bases; unmatched junction nucleotides: 11. Germline V gene lookup returns CDR1 SNHLY and CDR2 FYNNEI. The CDR3 totals 15 residues. Only in-frame clones appear in the TCRdb table, and some are missing; sequencing was by immunoSEQ multiplex PCR. The profile shows fewer than 300,000 clones, under 90% of them singletons. Specimen: peripheral blood. This TCR was sampled from a woman aged 60-75 years with active or convalescent COVID-19. This chain joins TRBV2 and TRBJ2-5; 8 nucleotides match TRBD2. In nucleotides, the CDR3 is TGTGCCAGCAGGTTTATGGCGGGGGGTGGCGAGACCCAGTACTTC. Translating gives CASRFMAGGGETQYF.